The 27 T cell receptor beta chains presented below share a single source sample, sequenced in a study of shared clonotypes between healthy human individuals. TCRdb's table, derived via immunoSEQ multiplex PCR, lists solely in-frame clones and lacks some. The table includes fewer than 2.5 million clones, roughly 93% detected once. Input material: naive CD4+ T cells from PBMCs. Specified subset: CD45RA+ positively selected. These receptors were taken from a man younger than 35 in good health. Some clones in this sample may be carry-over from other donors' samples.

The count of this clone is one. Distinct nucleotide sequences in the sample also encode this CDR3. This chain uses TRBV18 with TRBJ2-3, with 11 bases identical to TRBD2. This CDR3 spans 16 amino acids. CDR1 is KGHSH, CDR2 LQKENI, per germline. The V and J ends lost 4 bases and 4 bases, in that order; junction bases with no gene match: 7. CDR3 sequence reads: CASSLGLAGGSDTQYF. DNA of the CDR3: TGTGCCAGCTCACTGGGGCTAGCGGGAGGTTCAGATACGCAGTATTTT. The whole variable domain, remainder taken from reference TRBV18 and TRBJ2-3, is NAGVMQNPRHLVRRRGQEARLRCSPMKGHSHVYWYRQLPEEGLKFMVYLQKENIIDESGMPKERFSAEFPKEGPSILRIQQVVRGDSAAYFCASSLGLAGGSDTQYFGPGTRLTVL.

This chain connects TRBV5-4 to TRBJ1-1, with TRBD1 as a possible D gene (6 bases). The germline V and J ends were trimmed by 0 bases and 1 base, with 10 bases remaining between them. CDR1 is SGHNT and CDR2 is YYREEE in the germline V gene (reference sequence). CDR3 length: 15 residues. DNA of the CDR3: TGTGCCAGCAGCTTGGGGCTACAGGGGAACACTGAAGCTTTCTTT. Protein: CASSLGLQGNTEAFF.

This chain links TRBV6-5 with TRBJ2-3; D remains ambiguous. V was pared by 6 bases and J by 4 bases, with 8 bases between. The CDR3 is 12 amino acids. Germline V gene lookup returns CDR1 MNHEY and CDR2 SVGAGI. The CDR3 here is CASSPPADTQYF. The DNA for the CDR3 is TGTGCCAGCAGCCCCCCCGCAGATACGCAGTATTTT.

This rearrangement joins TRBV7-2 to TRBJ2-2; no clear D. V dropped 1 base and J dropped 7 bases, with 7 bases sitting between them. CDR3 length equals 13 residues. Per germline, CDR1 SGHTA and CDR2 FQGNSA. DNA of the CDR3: TGTGCCAGCAGCTTAGTGCTGTTCGGGGAGCTGTTTTTT. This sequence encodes CASSLVLFGELFF.

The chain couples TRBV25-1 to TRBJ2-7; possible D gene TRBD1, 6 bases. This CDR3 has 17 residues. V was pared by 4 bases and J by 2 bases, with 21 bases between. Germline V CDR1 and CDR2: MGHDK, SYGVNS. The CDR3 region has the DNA TGTGCCAGCAGTGCCTGGGAAGGTGAGCAGGGGCCCTACGAGCAGTACTTC. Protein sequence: CASSAWEGEQGPYEQYF.

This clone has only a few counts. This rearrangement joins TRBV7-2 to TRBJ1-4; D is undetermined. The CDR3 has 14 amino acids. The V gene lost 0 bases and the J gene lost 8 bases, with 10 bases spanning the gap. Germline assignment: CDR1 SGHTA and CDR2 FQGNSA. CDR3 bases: TGTGCCAGCAGCTTAGCAGGTGGCAAGGAAAAACTGTTTTTT. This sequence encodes CASSLAGGKEKLFF.

For the CDR3, the DNA is TGTGCCAGCAGATCTAGGGTCAGCGGTCAAGAGACCCAGTACTTC. Its translation is CASRSRVSGQETQYF. The chain recombines TRBV7-9 with TRBJ2-5; maybe TRBD2 (5 bases). The CDR3 totals 15 residues. Germline CDR1 reads SEHNR; CDR2 reads FQNEAQ (reference sequence). V was trimmed by 6 bases and J by 2 bases, leaving 16 bases between them.

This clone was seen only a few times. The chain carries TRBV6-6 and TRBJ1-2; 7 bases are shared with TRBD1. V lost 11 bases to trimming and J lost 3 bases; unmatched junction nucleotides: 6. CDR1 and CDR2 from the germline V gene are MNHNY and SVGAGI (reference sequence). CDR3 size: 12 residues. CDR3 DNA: TGTGCCTGCTCGGGACAGTACTATGGCTACACCTTC. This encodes CACSGQYYGYTF.

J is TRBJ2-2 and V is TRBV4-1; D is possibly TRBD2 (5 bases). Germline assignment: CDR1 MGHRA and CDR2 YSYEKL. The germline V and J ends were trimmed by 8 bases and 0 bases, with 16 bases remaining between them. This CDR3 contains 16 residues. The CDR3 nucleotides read TGCGCCAGCCGGGGTCGTGGCAGCCCGAACACCGGGGAGCTGTTTTTT. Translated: CASRGRGSPNTGELFF.

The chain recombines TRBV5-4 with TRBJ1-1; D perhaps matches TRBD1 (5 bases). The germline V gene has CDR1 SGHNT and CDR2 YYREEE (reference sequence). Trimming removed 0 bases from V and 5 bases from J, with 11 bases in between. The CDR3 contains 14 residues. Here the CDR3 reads CASSLATAWTEAFF. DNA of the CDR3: TGTGCCAGCAGCTTGGCGACAGCTTGGACTGAAGCTTTCTTT.

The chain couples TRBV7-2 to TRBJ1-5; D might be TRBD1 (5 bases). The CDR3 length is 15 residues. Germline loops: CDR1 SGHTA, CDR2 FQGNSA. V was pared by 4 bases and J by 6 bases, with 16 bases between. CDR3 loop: CASSSQAGGIQPQHF. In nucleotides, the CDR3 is TGTGCCAGCAGCTCTCAGGCGGGGGGGATTCAGCCCCAGCATTTT.

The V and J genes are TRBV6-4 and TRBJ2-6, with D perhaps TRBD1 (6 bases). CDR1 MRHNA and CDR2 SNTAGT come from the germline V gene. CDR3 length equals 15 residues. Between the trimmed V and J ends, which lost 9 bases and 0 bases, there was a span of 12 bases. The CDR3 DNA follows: TGTGCCAGGGGAACAGGGTTCTCTGGGGCCAACGTCCTGACTTTC. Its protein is CARGTGFSGANVLTF.

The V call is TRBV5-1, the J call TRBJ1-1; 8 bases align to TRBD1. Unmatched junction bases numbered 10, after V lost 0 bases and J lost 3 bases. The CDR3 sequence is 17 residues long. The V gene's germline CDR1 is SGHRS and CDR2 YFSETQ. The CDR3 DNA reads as TGCGCCAGCAGCTTGGGATCCCAGGGGGCGCGGGACACTGAAGCTTTCTTT. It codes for CASSLGSQGARDTEAFF. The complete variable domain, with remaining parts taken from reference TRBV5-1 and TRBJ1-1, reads KAGVTQTPRYLIKTRGQQVTLSCSPISGHRSVSWYQQTPGQGLQFLFEYFSETQRNKGNFPGRFSGRQFSNSRSEMNVSTLELGDSALYLCASSLGSQGARDTEAFFGQGTRLTVV.

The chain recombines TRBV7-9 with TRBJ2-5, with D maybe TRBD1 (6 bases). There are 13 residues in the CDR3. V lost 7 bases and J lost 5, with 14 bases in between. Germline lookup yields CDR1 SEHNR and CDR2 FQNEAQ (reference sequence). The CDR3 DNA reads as TGTGCCAGCACTGGTGGACAGAGGGAGACCCAGTACTTC. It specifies CASTGGQRETQYF.

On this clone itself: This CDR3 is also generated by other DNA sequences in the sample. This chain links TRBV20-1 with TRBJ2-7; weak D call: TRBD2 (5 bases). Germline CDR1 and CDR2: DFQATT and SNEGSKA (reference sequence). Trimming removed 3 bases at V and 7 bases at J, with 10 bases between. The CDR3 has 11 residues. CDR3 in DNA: TGCAGTGCTAGGAAAGGCGGGGAGCAGTACTTC. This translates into CSARKGGEQYF.

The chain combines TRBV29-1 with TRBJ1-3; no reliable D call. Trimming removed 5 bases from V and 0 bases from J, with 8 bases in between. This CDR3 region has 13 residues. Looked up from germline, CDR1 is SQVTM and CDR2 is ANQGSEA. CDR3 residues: CSVLLISGNTIYF. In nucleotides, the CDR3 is TGCAGCGTTTTACTGATCTCTGGAAACACCATATATTTT.

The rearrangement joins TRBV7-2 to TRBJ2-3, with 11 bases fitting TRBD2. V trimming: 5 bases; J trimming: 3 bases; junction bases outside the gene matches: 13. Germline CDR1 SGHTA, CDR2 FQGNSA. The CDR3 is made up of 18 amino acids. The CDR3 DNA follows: TGTGCCAGCAGCCGGGGACTAGCGGCAGACTTATGGACAGATACGCAGTATTTT. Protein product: CASSRGLAADLWTDTQYF.

The CDR3 DNA is TGCGCCAGCAGCCATAGCGGGAGGGCCACAGATGAGCAGTTCTTC. Protein product: CASSHSGRATDEQFF. V gene TRBV5-1 combines with J gene TRBJ2-1, with TRBD2 identical over 11 bases. Germline V gene data show CDR1 as SGHRS and CDR2 as YFSETQ. The CDR3 has 15 amino acids. J lost 8 bases, V lost 4 bases, and 8 bases had no gene match.

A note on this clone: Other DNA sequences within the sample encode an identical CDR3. CDR3 region: CASSFGNTGELFF. The CDR3 DNA reads TGTGCCAGCAGTTTTGGTAACACCGGGGAGCTGTTTTTT. The V and J genes are TRBV28 and TRBJ2-2; unclear D gene. Trimming shortened V by 3 bases and J by 2 bases, and 4 bases separated the two germline ends. The CDR3 extends over 13 amino acids. The germline V gene has CDR1 MDHEN and CDR2 SYDVKM.

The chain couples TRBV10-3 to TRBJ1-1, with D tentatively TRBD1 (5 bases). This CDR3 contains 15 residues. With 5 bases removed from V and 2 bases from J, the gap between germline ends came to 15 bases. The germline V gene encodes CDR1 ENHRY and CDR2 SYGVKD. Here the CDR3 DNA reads TGTGCCATCAGTCCAGGACAAATCTTAAACACTGAAGCTTTCTTT. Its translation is CAISPGQILNTEAFF.

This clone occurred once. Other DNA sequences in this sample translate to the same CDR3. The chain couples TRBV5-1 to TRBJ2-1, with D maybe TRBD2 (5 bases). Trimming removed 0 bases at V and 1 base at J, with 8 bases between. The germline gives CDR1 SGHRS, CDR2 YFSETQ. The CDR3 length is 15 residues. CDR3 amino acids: CASSLVASSYNEQFF. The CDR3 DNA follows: TGCGCCAGCAGCTTGGTAGCGTCTTCCTACAATGAGCAGTTCTTC.

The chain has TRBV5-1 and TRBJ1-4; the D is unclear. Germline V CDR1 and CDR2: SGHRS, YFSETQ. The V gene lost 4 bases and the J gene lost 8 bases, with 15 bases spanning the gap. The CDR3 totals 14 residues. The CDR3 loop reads CASSPTAFEEKLFF. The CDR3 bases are TGCGCCAGCAGCCCCACAGCGTTCGAGGAAAAACTGTTTTTT.

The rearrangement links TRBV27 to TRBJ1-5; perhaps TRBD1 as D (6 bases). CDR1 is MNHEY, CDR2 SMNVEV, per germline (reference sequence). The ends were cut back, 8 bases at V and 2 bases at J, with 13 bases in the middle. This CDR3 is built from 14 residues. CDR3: CASWPGAGNQPQHF. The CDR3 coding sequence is TGTGCCAGCTGGCCGGGGGCCGGCAATCAGCCCCAGCATTTT.

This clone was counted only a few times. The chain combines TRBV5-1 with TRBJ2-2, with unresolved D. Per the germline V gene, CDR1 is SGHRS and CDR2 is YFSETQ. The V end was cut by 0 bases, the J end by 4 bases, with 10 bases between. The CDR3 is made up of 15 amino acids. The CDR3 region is CASSLGVTATGELFF. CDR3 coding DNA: TGCGCCAGCAGCTTGGGGGTTACGGCCACCGGGGAGCTGTTTTTT.

The CDR3 reads CASSMTVLSPGELFF. The CDR3 bases are TGTGCCAGTAGTATGACGGTCCTGAGTCCCGGGGAGCTGTTTTTT. The chain combines TRBV19 with TRBJ2-2, with D uncertain. The CDR3 is made up of 15 amino acids. Per germline, CDR1 LNHDA and CDR2 SQIVND (reference sequence). Trimming pared 3 bases from V and 6 bases from J, leaving 14 bases between.

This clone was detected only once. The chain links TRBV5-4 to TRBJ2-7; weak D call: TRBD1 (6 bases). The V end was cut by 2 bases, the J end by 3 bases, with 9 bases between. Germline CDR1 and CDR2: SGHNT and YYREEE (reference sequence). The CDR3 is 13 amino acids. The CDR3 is CASSLRTDYEQYF. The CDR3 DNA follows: TGTGCCAGCAGCTTAAGGACAGACTACGAGCAGTACTTC.

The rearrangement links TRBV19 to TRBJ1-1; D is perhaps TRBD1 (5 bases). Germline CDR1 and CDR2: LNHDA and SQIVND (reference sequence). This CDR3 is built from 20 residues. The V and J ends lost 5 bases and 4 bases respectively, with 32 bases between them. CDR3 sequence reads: CASSPHPTGTSNPRSTEAFF. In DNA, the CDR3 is TGTGCCAGTAGTCCACACCCTACCGGGACCTCAAATCCAAGGAGCACTGAAGCTTTCTTT.